The 3 T cell receptor beta chains below were found in one sample sequenced in a study of T-cell reconstitution after alpha-beta-depleted transplantation in children. Using unique molecular identifiers, the investigators prepared the TCRbeta library. From the PCR reads, TCRdb called clonotypes with MiXCR, one entry per CDR3 protein. Here the sample spans about 300,000 distinct CDR3 sequences, around 10% being singletons. The sequencing used PBMCs, collected before TCRalphabeta/CD19-depleted stem cell transplant. These receptors all come from a boy under two years old with acute myeloid leukemia, due to receive a stem cell transplant.

This clonotype was observed many times. The V call is TRBV4-1, the J call TRBJ1-1, with D unclear. V was trimmed by 3 bases and J by 1 base, leaving 9 bases between them. The germline V gene has CDR1 MGHRA and CDR2 YSYEKL. The CDR3 is 14 residues long. The CDR3 DNA sequence: TGCGCCAGCAGCCAGGGTCCAGGGAACACTGAAGCTTTCTTT. Translated, it gives CASSQGPGNTEAFF.

In its sample, this clonotype was seen many times. In DNA form, the CDR3 reads TGTGCCAGCAGCTTAAAGGGGACTAGCGGGAGGGCTTTAAGAGAGACCCAGTACTTC. Its protein product is CASSLKGTSGRALRETQYF. The rearrangement joins TRBV7-3 to TRBJ2-5, with 16 positions matching TRBD2. CDR1 and CDR2 from the germline V gene are SGHTA and FQGTGA. Trimming removed 1 base from V and 4 bases from J; junction bases left unmatched: 9. The CDR3 length is 19 residues.

This clonotype was recorded at least ten times. The V call is TRBV5-5, the J call TRBJ2-2; D unclear. Germline CDR1 SGHKS, CDR2 YYEKEE (reference sequence). This CDR3 is built from 14 residues. Trimming took off 6 bases at V and 5 bases at J, with 14 bases between the two ends. This CDR3 is CASTLKAETGELFF. CDR3 in DNA: TGTGCCAGCACCCTGAAGGCGGAGACCGGGGAGCTGTTTTTT.